The 27 T cell receptor beta chains listed next were all sequenced from one sample in a study of shared clonotypes between healthy human individuals. The protocol was immunoSEQ multiplex PCR, while the TCRdb copy is restricted to in-frame clones and leaves out a portion. The table includes fewer than 3 million clones, roughly 90% detected once. Input material: naive CD4+ T cells from PBMCs. Described subset: CD45RA+ positively selected. The receptors originated from a man in his late teens or twenties in good health. Some clones in this sample may be carry-over from other donors' samples.

This chain uses TRBV6-5 with TRBJ1-5; D is unclear. Germline-derived CDR1 and CDR2 are MNHEY and SVGAGI. Trimming removed 4 bases at V and 7 bases at J, with 11 bases between. This CDR3 contains 13 residues. The CDR3: CASSSAPSQPQHF. For the CDR3, the DNA is TGTGCCAGCAGTTCCGCCCCCTCCCAGCCCCAGCATTTT.

The V gene is TRBV28, the J gene TRBJ2-7; a weak D match, TRBD2 (6 bases). Germline CDR1 is MDHEN and CDR2 is SYDVKM. This CDR3 comprises 15 residues. V was shortened by 2 bases and J by 4 bases, with 15 bases between the two germline ends. CDR3 loop: CASSLAGLREYEQYF. The CDR3 DNA follows: TGTGCCAGCAGTTTAGCGGGACTTCGGGAGTACGAGCAGTACTTC.

A note on this clone: Other DNA sequences in the sample encode the same CDR3. The chain combines TRBV29-1 with TRBJ1-1; D uncertain. Germline V lookup: CDR1 SQVTM, CDR2 ANQGSEA. V lost 2 bases to trimming and J lost 0 bases, with 7 bases between them. The length of the CDR3 is 13 residues. CDR3 sequence (DNA): TGCAGCGTTGAACGGGCCTTGAACACTGAAGCTTTCTTT. This translates into CSVERALNTEAFF. The whole variable domain, filled in from reference TRBV29-1 and TRBJ1-1, reads SAVISQKPSRDICQRGTSLTIQCQVDSQVTMMFWYRQQPGQSLTLIATANQGSEATYESGFVIDKFPISRPNLTFSTLTVSNMSPEDSSIYLCSVERALNTEAFFGQGTRLTVV.

The V gene is TRBV20-1, the J gene TRBJ2-7; D gene ambiguous. There are 11 residues in the CDR3. Germline values: CDR1 DFQATT, CDR2 SNEGSKA (reference sequence). The V and J ends lost 2 bases and 6 bases respectively, with 8 bases between them. The CDR3 loop is CSARMWGEQYF. The CDR3 DNA reads TGCAGTGCTAGAATGTGGGGCGAGCAGTACTTC.

V usage is TRBV7-2 and J usage is TRBJ1-3; a weak D match, TRBD1 (6 bases). The germline gives CDR1 SGHTA, CDR2 FQGNSA. This CDR3 region has 17 residues. The V and J ends lost 1 base and 2 bases respectively, with 15 bases between them. CDR3 nucleotide sequence: TGTGCCAGCAGCTTAGTATCGGCAGGGGCCGCTGGAAACACCATATATTTT. Protein product: CASSLVSAGAAGNTIYF.

This clone has a single count. In the same sample, other DNA sequences code for this CDR3. The chain couples TRBV11-2 to TRBJ1-2; D remains unclear. The CDR3 consists of 13 residues. V gave up 0 bases and J gave up 2 bases, with 4 bases separating them. Looked up from germline, CDR1 is SGHAT and CDR2 is FQNNGV. Written as DNA, the CDR3 is TGTGCCAGCAGCTTAGACGGGAACTATGGCTACACCTTC. Amino acids: CASSLDGNYGYTF.

This chain connects TRBV6-5 to TRBJ1-5; D unresolved. V lost 7 bases and J 0 bases, leaving 7 bases between the germline ends. CDR1 and CDR2 (germline): MNHEY, SVGAGI. This CDR3 contains 13 residues. The CDR3 region has the DNA TGTGCCAGCATGGGGTATAGCAATCAGCCCCAGCATTTT. This codes for CASMGYSNQPQHF.

As DNA, the CDR3 is TGCGCCAGCAGGACTAGCGGGAGGCCAGATACGCAGTATTTT. It specifies CASRTSGRPDTQYF. V usage is TRBV10-2 and J usage is TRBJ2-3, with 13 bases aligning to TRBD2. The CDR3 is made up of 14 amino acids. CDR1 and CDR2 from the germline V gene are WSHSY and SAAADI. V shed 6 bases, J shed 4 bases, and the junction held 1 base outside the gene matches.

Written as DNA, the CDR3 is TGTGCCATCAGTAGGGGTTGGGGGGACACCGGGGAGCTGTTTTTT. It is translated as CAISRGWGDTGELFF. The gene calls are TRBV10-3 and TRBJ2-2, with D possibly being TRBD2 (6 bases). Germline CDR1 reads ENHRY; CDR2 reads SYGVKD. The CDR3 sequence is 15 residues long. The V and J ends lost 5 bases and 3 bases respectively, with 13 bases between them.

The chain is built from TRBV5-8 and TRBJ2-2; a possible D gene is TRBD2 (6 bases). V was shortened by 0 bases and J by 0 bases, with 9 bases between the two germline ends. Germline values: CDR1 SGHTS, CDR2 YDEGEE. The CDR3 is 16 residues long. CDR3 in DNA: TGTGCCAGCAGCTTGGGGCGCGGGGCGAACACCGGGGAGCTGTTTTTT. It yields the protein CASSLGRGANTGELFF.

This clone was recorded a few times. The chain links TRBV6-1 to TRBJ1-1; D remains ambiguous. This CDR3 is 10 amino acids long. The V and J ends lost 3 bases and 7 bases respectively, with 3 bases between them. CDR1 is MNHNS, CDR2 SASEGT, per germline. The CDR3 DNA sequence: TGTGCCAGCAGTGAGAATGAAGCTTTCTTT. Its translation: CASSENEAFF.

As to this clone: Other DNA sequences in the sample encode the same CDR3. V and J are TRBV25-1 and TRBJ1-2, with D maybe TRBD1 (6 bases). In germline, CDR1 is MGHDK, CDR2 SYGVNS. Trimming took 2 bases from V and 5 from J, leaving 9 bases between them. The length of the CDR3 is 13 residues. Written as DNA, the CDR3 is TGTGCCAGCAGTGAACAGGGGTTTTATGGCTACACCTTC. Translating it yields CASSEQGFYGYTF.

V and J are TRBV7-9 and TRBJ2-2; TRBD1 is a possible D gene (6 bases). This CDR3 comprises 15 residues. The germline CDR1 and CDR2 sequences are SEHNR and FQNEAQ (reference sequence). The V end was cut by 8 bases, the J end by 5 bases, with 18 bases between. The CDR3 DNA is TGTGCCAGCTTGGCCGCGGCAGGGGAGACCGGGGAGCTGTTTTTT. Translating gives CASLAAAGETGELFF.

V and J are TRBV18 and TRBJ2-7, with 9 nucleotides matching TRBD1. Germline V gene lookup returns CDR1 KGHSH and CDR2 LQKENI. The V gene end was trimmed by 4 bases and the J gene end by 1 base; junction bases not matched to a gene: 5. The CDR3 runs 15 residues. The DNA of the CDR3 is TGTGCCAGCTCACGTCGGGACAGGGATTCCTACGAGCAGTACTTC. Amino acids: CASSRRDRDSYEQYF.

The V gene is TRBV5-1, the J gene TRBJ2-2; TRBD1 matches 7 bases. CDR1 and CDR2 (germline): SGHRS, YFSETQ. V shed 4 bases, J shed 1 base, and the junction held 4 bases outside the gene matches. This CDR3 comprises 15 residues. DNA for the CDR3: TGCGCCAGCAGCCGACAGGGACAGAACACCGGGGAGCTGTTTTTT. Translated, it gives CASSRQGQNTGELFF.

The chain links TRBV2 to TRBJ2-1; D gene unclear. V lost 5 bases and J lost 4, with 6 bases in between. The CDR3 consists of 12 residues. Germline loops: CDR1 SNHLY, CDR2 FYNNEI. CDR3 DNA sequence: TGTGCCAGCAGTCGCGAATACAATGAGCAGTTCTTC. This codes for CASSREYNEQFF.

The chain couples TRBV11-2 to TRBJ1-3; D gene ambiguous. V was trimmed by 3 bases and J by 4 bases, leaving 10 bases between them. The CDR3 is 14 amino acids. Germline loops: CDR1 SGHAT, CDR2 FQNNGV. The CDR3 is CASSLYVAGNTIYF. The CDR3 DNA sequence: TGTGCCAGCAGCTTGTATGTGGCGGGAAACACCATATATTTT.

The chain employs TRBV5-8 and TRBJ1-5, with D unclear. Deletions cut 2 bases from V and 4 bases from J, with 4 bases between. The CDR3 covers 12 residues. Germline-derived CDR1 and CDR2 are SGHTS and YDEGEE. CDR3 nucleotide sequence: TGTGCCAGCAGCTTAAATAATCAGCCCCAGCATTTT. Residues: CASSLNNQPQHF.

This clone was detected once. This rearrangement joins TRBV7-3 to TRBJ2-7, with 8 bases matching TRBD2. In germline, CDR1 is SGHTA, CDR2 FQGTGA. The CDR3 sequence is 14 residues long. With 5 bases clipped from V and 6 bases from J, the junction kept 9 bases outside the gene matches. The CDR3 DNA is TGTGCCAGCAGCGACCTGGGACTAGTCTCCGAGCAGTACTTC. This gives the protein CASSDLGLVSEQYF.

This clone was seen only a few times. The gene calls are TRBV7-9 and TRBJ1-5; 9 bases are shared with TRBD1. V was clipped by 3 bases and J by 1 base; unmatched bases: 4. This CDR3 comprises 16 residues. CDR1 is SEHNR, CDR2 FQNEAQ, per germline (reference sequence). The CDR3 spells CASSLGQGLSNQPQHF. The CDR3 nucleotides are TGTGCCAGCAGCTTGGGACAGGGCTTAAGCAATCAGCCCCAGCATTTT.

This chain uses TRBV10-3 with TRBJ2-2, with 9 bases matching TRBD2. This CDR3 region has 18 residues. Germline CDR1 and CDR2: ENHRY and SYGVKD. The V gene end was trimmed by 4 bases and the J gene end by 5 bases; junction bases not matched to a gene: 14. This CDR3 is CAISVWTSDGGRTGELFF. CDR3 in DNA: TGTGCCATCAGTGTTTGGACTAGCGACGGTGGGAGGACCGGGGAGCTGTTTTTT.

This chain joins TRBV5-1 and TRBJ2-1, with TRBD2 identical over 10 bases. J was trimmed by 8 bases and V by 6 bases; bases with no gene match: 8. The CDR3 is 14 amino acids. Germline loops: CDR1 SGHRS, CDR2 YFSETQ. The CDR3 reads CASTMASGSYEQFF. As DNA, the CDR3 is TGCGCCAGCACTATGGCTAGCGGGAGCTATGAGCAGTTCTTC.

This clone was seen just once. J is TRBJ1-2 and V is TRBV19; 7 nucleotides agree with TRBD1. Germline-derived CDR1 and CDR2 are LNHDA and SQIVND (reference sequence). V lost 7 bases and J lost 5; bases outside the gene matches: 7. CDR3 length: 13 residues. The CDR3 protein is CASTRTGTYGYTF. CDR3 bases: TGTGCCAGTACGAGGACAGGCACATATGGCTACACCTTC.

V is TRBV6-1 and J is TRBJ2-5; D is undetermined. Trimming took 6 bases from V and 3 from J, leaving 14 bases between them. The CDR3 spans 14 residues. Germline V CDR1 and CDR2: MNHNS, SASEGT. As DNA, the CDR3 is TGTGCCAGCAGGGCCGCGTGGCAGAAAGAGACCCAGTACTTC. Amino acids: CASRAAWQKETQYF.

This CDR3 is CASSLRLAGHNEQFF. CDR3 bases: TGTGCCAGCAGCTTAAGACTAGCGGGGCACAATGAGCAGTTCTTC. The V and J genes are TRBV7-3 and TRBJ2-1; 11 bases agree with TRBD2. Looked up from germline, CDR1 is SGHTA and CDR2 is FQGTGA. This CDR3 region has 15 residues. V trimming: 1 base; J trimming: 5 bases; junction bases outside the gene matches: 1.

The chain joins TRBV5-1 to TRBJ2-7; D is perhaps TRBD1 or TRBD2 (6 bases each). CDR3 size: 17 residues. The germline CDR1 and CDR2 sequences are SGHRS and YFSETQ. Between the trimmed V and J ends, which lost 4 bases and 3 bases, there was a span of 23 bases. CDR3 in DNA: TGCGCCAGCAGCCCCTCACGAGGGGGGCGCATCCTCTACGAGCAGTACTTC. Translation: CASSPSRGGRILYEQYF.

The V and J genes are TRBV2 and TRBJ2-3; D possibly corresponds to TRBD1 (5 bases). CDR3 length: 13 amino acids. V lost 6 bases to trimming and J lost 3 bases, with 10 bases between them. Germline CDR1 SNHLY, CDR2 FYNNEI. The CDR3 DNA reads TGTGCCAGCAGCACCAGACAGACAGATACGCAGTATTTT. This sequence encodes CASSTRQTDTQYF.